The 7 T cell receptor beta chains presented below share a single source sample, sequenced in a study of CXCR3-negative and CXCR3-positive naive CD8 T cells. For these TCRs, the target antigens are not known. Via 5' RACE with UMI labels, TRB cDNA libraries were prepared. TCRdb re-called the 5' RACE reads; one entry per CDR3 protein, DNA not given. The specimen's table records approximately 59,000 distinct CDR3 sequences. Study-level points and caveats: Naive cells with CXCR3 showed TRB CDR3s that were more hydrophobic than those in CXCR3-negative naive cells.

Sample: naive CXCR3+ CD8+ T cells from blood. The subset was: CD45RO-CCR7+CD27+CD95- naive CD8+ T cells expressing CXCR3 (TNR3+). The receptors derive from a human donor in good health. Some clones in this sample may be carry-over from other donors' samples.

The V gene is TRBV7-6, the J gene TRBJ2-7; TCRdb returns TRBD1, unconfirmable since there is no DNA. Germline values: CDR1 SGHVS, CDR2 FNYEAQ. The CDR3 has 15 amino acids. The chain's CDR3 is CASSPRQGGDHEQYF.

The CDR3 here is CSATQRWGGLNTGELFF. The rearrangement uses TRBV20-1 and TRBJ2-2; the TCRdb D gene call, TRBD1, has no DNA to confirm it. The V gene's germline CDR1 is DFQATT and CDR2 SNEGSKA (reference sequence). The CDR3 sequence is 17 residues long.

The rearrangement uses TRBV5-6 and TRBJ2-1; absent DNA, TCRdb's TRBD1 call cannot be checked. This CDR3 spans 16 amino acids. Germline assignment: CDR1 SGHDT and CDR2 YYEEEE. The CDR3 spells CASSWTAGASYNEQFF.

This chain uses TRBV20-1 with TRBJ2-1. CDR3 length: 14 residues. Germline V gene sequence: CDR1 DFQATT, CDR2 SNEGSKA (reference sequence). CDR3: CSAMDRRSYNEQFF.

This rearrangement joins TRBV4-2 to TRBJ2-7. The CDR3 has 15 amino acids. Germline CDR1 and CDR2: LGHNA and YNFKEQ. This chain's CDR3 is CASSQEVRQDYEQYF.

The chain carries TRBV29-1 and TRBJ2-7; the TRBD2 assignment by TCRdb is unverifiable without DNA. Germline-derived CDR1 and CDR2 are SQVTM and ANQGSEA. The CDR3 is made up of 13 amino acids. CDR3 loop: CSGGLAGSYEQYF.

This chain joins TRBV5-1 and TRBJ2-1. Germline V gives CDR1 SGHRS, CDR2 YFSETQ. The CDR3 covers 14 residues. CDR3 in amino acids: CASSLEALYDEQFF.